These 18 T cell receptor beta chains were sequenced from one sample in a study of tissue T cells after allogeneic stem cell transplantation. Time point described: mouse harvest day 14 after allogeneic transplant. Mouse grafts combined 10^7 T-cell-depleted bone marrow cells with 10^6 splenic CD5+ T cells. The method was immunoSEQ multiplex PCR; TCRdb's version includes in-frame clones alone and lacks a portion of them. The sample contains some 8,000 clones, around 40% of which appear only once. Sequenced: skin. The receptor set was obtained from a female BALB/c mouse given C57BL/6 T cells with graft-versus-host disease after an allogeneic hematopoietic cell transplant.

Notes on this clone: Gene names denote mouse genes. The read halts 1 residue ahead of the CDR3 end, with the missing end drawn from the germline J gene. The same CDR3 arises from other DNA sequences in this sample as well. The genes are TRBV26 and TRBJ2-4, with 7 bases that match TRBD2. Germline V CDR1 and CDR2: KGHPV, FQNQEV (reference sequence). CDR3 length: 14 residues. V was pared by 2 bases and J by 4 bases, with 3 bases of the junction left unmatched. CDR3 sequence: CASSLGLGENTLYF. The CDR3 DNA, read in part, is TGTGCCAGCAGTCTGGGGCTGGGGGAAAACACCTTGTAC.

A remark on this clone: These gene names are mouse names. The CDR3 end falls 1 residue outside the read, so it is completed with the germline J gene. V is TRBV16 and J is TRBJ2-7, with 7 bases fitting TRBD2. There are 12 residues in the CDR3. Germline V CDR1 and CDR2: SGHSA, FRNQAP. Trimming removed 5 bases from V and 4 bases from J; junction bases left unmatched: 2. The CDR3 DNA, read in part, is TGTGCAAGCAGCCAACTGGGGTATGAACAGTAC. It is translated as CASSQLGYEQY. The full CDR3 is CASSQLGYEQYF.

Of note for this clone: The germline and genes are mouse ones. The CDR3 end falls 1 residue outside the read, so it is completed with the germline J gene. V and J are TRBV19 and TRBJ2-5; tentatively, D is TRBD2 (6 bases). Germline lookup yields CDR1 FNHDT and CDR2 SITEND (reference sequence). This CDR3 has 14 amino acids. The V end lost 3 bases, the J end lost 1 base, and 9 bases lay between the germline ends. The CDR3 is CASSTGVDQDTQYF. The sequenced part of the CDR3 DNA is TGTGCCAGCAGTACTGGGGTAGACCAAGACACCCAGTAC.

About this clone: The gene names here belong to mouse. CDR3 region: CASSLDRAGTEVFF. The sequenced CDR3 bases are TGTGCAAGCAGCTTAGACAGGGCGGGCACAGAAGTCTTC. The chain joins TRBV16 to TRBJ1-1; perhaps TRBD1 as D (5 bases). The read ends 1 residue early relative to the CDR3; the germline J gene fills the gap. V was shortened by 0 bases and J by 4 bases, with 9 bases between the two germline ends. Per germline, CDR1 SGHSA and CDR2 FRNQAP. This CDR3 contains 14 residues.

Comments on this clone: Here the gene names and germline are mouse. Incomplete CDR3 DNA: TGTGCCAGCAGCCAGGGACAGGGGAACACAGAAGTCTTC. This gives the protein CASSQGQGNTEVF. The entire CDR3 reads CASSQGQGNTEVFF. This chain links TRBV3 with TRBJ1-1, with 9 bases that match TRBD1. The read comes to an end 1 residue before the CDR3 does, leaving the germline J gene to fill in the end. The trim removed 5 bases at V and 1 base at J, leaving 2 bases unmatched. CDR1 is SNHLY and CDR2 is FYNGKV in the germline V gene (reference sequence). The CDR3 consists of 14 residues.

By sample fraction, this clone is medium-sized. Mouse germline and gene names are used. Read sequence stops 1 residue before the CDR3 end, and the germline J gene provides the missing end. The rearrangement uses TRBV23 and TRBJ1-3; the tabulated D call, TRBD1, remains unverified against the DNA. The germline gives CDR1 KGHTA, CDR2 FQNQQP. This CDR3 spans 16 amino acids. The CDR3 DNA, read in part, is TGCTCCAGCAGTCAATTGGGACATCCTTCTGGAAATACGCTCTAT. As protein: CSSSQLGHPSGNTLY. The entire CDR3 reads CSSSQLGHPSGNTLYF.

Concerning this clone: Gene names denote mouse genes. The sequenced CDR3 bases are TGTGCCAGCAGTCCGGACGTGGGTGCAGAAACGCTGTAT. Its protein product is CASSPDVGAETLY. The full-length CDR3 reads as CASSPDVGAETLYF. The rearrangement joins TRBV24 to TRBJ2-3, with D hard to call. The CDR3 end lies 1 residue beyond the end of the read and is filled in from the germline J gene. This CDR3 is 14 amino acids long. The germline V gene has CDR1 KGHTA and CDR2 FRNEEI. V was cut by 4 bases and J by 1 base, with 9 bases left in between.

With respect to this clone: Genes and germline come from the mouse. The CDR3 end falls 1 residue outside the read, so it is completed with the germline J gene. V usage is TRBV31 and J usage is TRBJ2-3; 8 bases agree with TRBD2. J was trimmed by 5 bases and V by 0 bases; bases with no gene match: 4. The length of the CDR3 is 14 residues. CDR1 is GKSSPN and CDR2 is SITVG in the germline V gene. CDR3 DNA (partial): TGTGCCTGGAGTCTAGGCACTGGGGGAGAAACGCTGTAT. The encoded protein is CAWSLGTGGETLY. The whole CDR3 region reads CAWSLGTGGETLYF. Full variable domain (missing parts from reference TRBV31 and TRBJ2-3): AQTIHQWPVAEIKAVGSPLSLGCTIKGKSSPNLYWYWQATGGTLQQLFYSITVGQVESVVQLNLSASRPKDDQFILSTEKLLLSHSGFYLCAWSLGTGGETLYFGSGTRLTVL.

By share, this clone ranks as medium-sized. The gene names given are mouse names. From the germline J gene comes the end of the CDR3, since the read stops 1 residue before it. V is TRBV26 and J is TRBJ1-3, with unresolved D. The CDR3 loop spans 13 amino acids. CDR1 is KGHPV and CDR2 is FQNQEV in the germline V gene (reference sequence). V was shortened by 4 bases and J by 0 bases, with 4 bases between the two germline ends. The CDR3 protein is CASSPNSGNTLYF. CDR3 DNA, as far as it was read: TGTGCCAGCAGTCCAAATTCTGGAAATACGCTCTAT.

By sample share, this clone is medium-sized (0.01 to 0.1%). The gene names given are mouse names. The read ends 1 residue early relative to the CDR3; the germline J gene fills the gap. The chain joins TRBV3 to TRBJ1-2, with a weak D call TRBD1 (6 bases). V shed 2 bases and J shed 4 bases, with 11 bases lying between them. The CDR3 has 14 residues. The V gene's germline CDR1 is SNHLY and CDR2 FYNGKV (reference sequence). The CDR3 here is CASSLNTGFSDYTF. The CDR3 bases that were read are TGTGCCAGCAGCTTAAATACAGGGTTCTCCGACTACACC. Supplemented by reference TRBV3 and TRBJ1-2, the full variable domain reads GPKVLQIPSHQIIDMGQMVTLNCDPVSNHLYFYWYKQILGQQMEFLVNFYNGKVMEKSKLFKDQFSVERPDGSYFTLKIQPTALEDSAVYFCASSLNTGFSDYTFGSGTRLLVI.

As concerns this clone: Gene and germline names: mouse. The chain's CDR3 is CSSSQWGGQDTQYF. CDR3 bases read: TGCTCCAGCAGTCAATGGGGGGGGCAAGACACCCAGTAC. The chain uses TRBV23 and TRBJ2-5; the D call of TRBD2 is as the table states it, not checked on the DNA. The read gets to within 1 residue of the CDR3 end, and the germline J gene fills in the rest. Germline values: CDR1 KGHTA, CDR2 FQNQQP. The CDR3 has 14 residues.

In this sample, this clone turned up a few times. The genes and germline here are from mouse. CDR3 DNA (partial): TGTGCCAGCAGTCCCCACAGATATGAACAGTAC. It encodes CASSPHRYEQY. The entire CDR3 protein reads CASSPHRYEQYF. The J gene is TRBJ2-7, the V gene TRBV26; D unresolved. The read gets to within 1 residue of the CDR3 end, and the germline J gene fills in the rest. The length of the CDR3 is 12 residues. Trimming shortened V by 4 bases and J by 4 bases, and 8 bases separated the two germline ends. CDR1 is KGHPV, CDR2 FQNQEV, per germline (reference sequence).

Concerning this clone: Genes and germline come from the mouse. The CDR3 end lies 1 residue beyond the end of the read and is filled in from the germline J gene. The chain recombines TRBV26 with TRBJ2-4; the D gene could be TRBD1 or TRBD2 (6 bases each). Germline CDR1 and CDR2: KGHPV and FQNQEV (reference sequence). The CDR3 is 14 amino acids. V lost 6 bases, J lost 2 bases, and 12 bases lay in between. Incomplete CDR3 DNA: TGTGCCAGCAGCCGAGGGGGGTCTCAAAACACCTTGTAC. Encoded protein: CASSRGGSQNTLY. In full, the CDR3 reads CASSRGGSQNTLYF.

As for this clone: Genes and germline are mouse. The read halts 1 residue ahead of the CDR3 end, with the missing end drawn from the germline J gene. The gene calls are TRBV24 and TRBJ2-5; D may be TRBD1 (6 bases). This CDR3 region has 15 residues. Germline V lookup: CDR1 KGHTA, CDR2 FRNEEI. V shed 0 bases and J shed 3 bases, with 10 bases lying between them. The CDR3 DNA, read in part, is TGTGCCAGCAGTCTGTATAAACAGGGACAAGACACCCAGTAC. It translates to CASSLYKQGQDTQY. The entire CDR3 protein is CASSLYKQGQDTQYF.

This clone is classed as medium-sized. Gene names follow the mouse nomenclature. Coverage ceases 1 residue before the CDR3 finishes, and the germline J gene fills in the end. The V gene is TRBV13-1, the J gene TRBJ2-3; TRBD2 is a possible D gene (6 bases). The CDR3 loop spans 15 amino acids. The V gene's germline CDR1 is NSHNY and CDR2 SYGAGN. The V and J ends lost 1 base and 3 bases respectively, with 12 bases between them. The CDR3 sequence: CASSDTGGEAETLYF. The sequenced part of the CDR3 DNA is TGTGCCAGCAGTGATACGGGGGGAGAGGCAGAAACGCTGTAT.

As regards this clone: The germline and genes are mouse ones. The sequenced part of the CDR3 DNA is TGTGCCAGCAGTATTCAGGGGGCAAACACAGAAGTCTTC. It is translated as CASSIQGANTEVF. The entire CDR3 reads CASSIQGANTEVFF. The chain combines TRBV26 with TRBJ1-1, with 7 bases identical to TRBD1. The sequenced fragment ends 1 residue before the CDR3 boundary, so the rest is inferred from the germline J gene. Unmatched junction bases numbered 3, after V lost 5 bases and J lost 0 bases. This CDR3 has 14 amino acids. In germline, CDR1 is KGHPV, CDR2 FQNQEV (reference sequence). Based on the CDR3 plus reference TRBV26 and TRBJ1-1, the full variable domain is NSKVIQTPRYLVKGQGQKAKMRCIPEKGHPVVFWYQQNKNNEFKFLINFQNQEVLQQIDMTEKRFSAECPSNSPCSLEIQSSEAGDSALYLCASSIQGANTEVFFGKGTRLTVV.

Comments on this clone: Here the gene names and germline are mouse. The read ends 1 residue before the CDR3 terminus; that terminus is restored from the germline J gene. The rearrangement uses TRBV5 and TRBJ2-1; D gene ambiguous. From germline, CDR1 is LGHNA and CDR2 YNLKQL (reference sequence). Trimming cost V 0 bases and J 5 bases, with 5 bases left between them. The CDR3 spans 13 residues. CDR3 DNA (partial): TGTGCCAGCAGCCAAGATAGAGATGCTGAGCAGTTC. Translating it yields CASSQDRDAEQF. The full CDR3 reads CASSQDRDAEQFF.

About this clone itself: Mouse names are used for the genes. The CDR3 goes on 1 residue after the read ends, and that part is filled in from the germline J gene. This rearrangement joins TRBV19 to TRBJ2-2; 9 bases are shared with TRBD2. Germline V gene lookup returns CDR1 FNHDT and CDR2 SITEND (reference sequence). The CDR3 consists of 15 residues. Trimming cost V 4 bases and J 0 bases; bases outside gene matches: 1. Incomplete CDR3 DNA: TGTGCCAGCAGTCGACTGGGGGCAAACACCGGGCAGCTCTAC. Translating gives CASSRLGANTGQLY. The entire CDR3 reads CASSRLGANTGQLYF.